One sample yielded the 10 T cell receptor beta chains listed below, sequenced in a study of OX40 agonist ivuxolimab in advanced cancers. The repertoire was sequenced with immunoSEQ multiplex PCR; TCRdb's copy has only in-frame clones and lacks some. In the table there are 60,000 to 85,000 clones, 75% to 90% of which are singletons. Specimen: CD4+ or CD8+ T cells sorted from blood, collected in a trial of the OX40 agonist ivuxolimab. These TCRs come from an adult with an advanced solid tumor such as melanoma, head and neck, liver or kidney cancer.

This clone was detected a few times. The chain joins TRBV4-3 to TRBJ2-1, with 7 nucleotides matching TRBD2. V lost 0 bases, J lost 7 bases, and 15 bases stayed unmatched. Germline loops: CDR1 LGHNA, CDR2 YSLEER. This CDR3 spans 18 amino acids. CDR3 nucleotide sequence: TGCGCCAGCAGCCAAGATCCAAGGCGCCTAGCGGTTACTAATGAGCAGTTCTTC. Protein product: CASSQDPRRLAVTNEQFF.

This rearrangement joins TRBV5-1 to TRBJ2-7; D remains ambiguous. The CDR3 extends over 15 amino acids. Germline V gene sequence: CDR1 SGHRS, CDR2 YFSETQ. The V end was cut by 1 base, the J end by 0 bases, with 11 bases between. The CDR3 reads CASSLSATSSYEQYF. CDR3 sequence (DNA): TGCGCCAGCAGCTTGTCTGCCACGAGCTCCTACGAGCAGTACTTC. Together with reference TRBV5-1 and TRBJ2-7, the CDR3 gives the full variable domain: KAGVTQTPRYLIKTRGQQVTLSCSPISGHRSVSWYQQTPGQGLQFLFEYFSETQRNKGNFPGRFSGRQFSNSRSEMNVSTLELGDSALYLCASSLSATSSYEQYFGPGTRLTVT.

The chain combines TRBV10-2 with TRBJ2-7; no clear D gene. Germline CDR1 WSHSY, CDR2 SAAADI. V lost 6 bases, J lost 0 bases, and 15 bases lay in between. The CDR3 extends over 15 amino acids. CDR3 residues: CASRPGEISSYEQYF. In DNA, the CDR3 is TGCGCCAGCAGGCCCGGAGAGATAAGCTCCTACGAGCAGTACTTC.

V usage is TRBV12-2 and J usage is TRBJ2-3; TRBD1, as called in the table, went unchecked against the DNA. TRBV12-2 is reported as a pseudogene. This CDR3 spans 15 amino acids. The CDR3 loop is CASRPHRAPTDTQYF. For the CDR3, the DNA is TGTGCAAGTCGCCCCCACAGGGCCCCGACAGATACGCAGTATTTT.

The chain links TRBV25-1 to TRBJ2-7; D is perhaps TRBD2 (5 bases). Trimming stripped 4 bases from V and 4 bases from J, with 20 bases between. The CDR3 has 16 amino acids. Germline loops: CDR1 MGHDK, CDR2 SYGVNS. CDR3 DNA: TGTGCCAGCAGTGCAGCCCGAGGGAAGGGATTGTACGAGCAGTACTTC. It specifies CASSAARGKGLYEQYF.

The rearrangement links TRBV19 to TRBJ2-1; D gene ambiguous. There are 15 residues in the CDR3. CDR1 is LNHDA, CDR2 SQIVND, per germline (reference sequence). The V gene lost 2 bases and the J gene lost 0 bases, with 8 bases spanning the gap. DNA of the CDR3: TGTGCCAGTAGTATAATGGCCGGCTCCTACAATGAGCAGTTCTTC. Translated: CASSIMAGSYNEQFF.

This chain uses TRBV7-2 with TRBJ1-2; maybe TRBD1 (6 bases). The ends were cut back, 7 bases at V and 5 bases at J, with 17 bases in the middle. CDR3 length: 14 residues. The V gene's germline CDR1 is SGHTA and CDR2 FQGNSA. This CDR3 reads CASTLTGIRYGYTF. In DNA form, the CDR3 reads TGTGCCAGCACCCTTACAGGGATCAGATATGGCTACACCTTC.

The chain carries TRBV7-3 and TRBJ2-4, with D perhaps matching TRBD1 or TRBD2 (6 bases each). This CDR3 region has 17 residues. The V end was cut by 2 bases, the J end by 7 bases, with 21 bases between. The germline V gene has CDR1 SGHTA and CDR2 FQGTGA. CDR3 amino acids: CASSLGHAGRGPNIQYF. DNA of the CDR3: TGTGCCAGCAGCTTAGGCCATGCCGGACGGGGGCCCAACATTCAGTACTTC. The full variable domain, in which reference TRBV7-3 and TRBJ2-4 provide the parts outside the CDR3, is GAGVSQTPSNKVTEKGKYVELRCDPISGHTALYWYRQSLGQGPEFLIYFQGTGAADDSGLPNDRFFAVRPEGSVSTLKIQRTERGDSAVYLCASSLGHAGRGPNIQYFGAGTRLSVL.

V and J are TRBV28 and TRBJ1-1; possible D gene TRBD1, 5 bases. The germline V gene encodes CDR1 MDHEN and CDR2 SYDVKM. Trimming cost V 4 bases and J 0 bases, with 12 bases left between them. The CDR3 has 15 residues. The CDR3: CASSSPGLLNTEAFF. The CDR3, as DNA: TGTGCCAGCAGTTCTCCGGGGCTCTTGAACACTGAAGCTTTCTTT.

This clone appeared a single time. One junction end disagrees with the germline gene, perhaps due to a read error. V and J are TRBV7-7 and TRBJ2-6; tentatively, D is TRBD2 (5 bases). This CDR3 is 15 amino acids long. Germline V gives CDR1 SSHAT, CDR2 FNYEAQ (reference sequence). CDR3 DNA: TGTGCTAGCAGCTCCGGGATCTCTGGGGCCAACGTCCTGACTTTC. Encoded protein: CASSSGISGANVLTF. Full variable domain (remainder filled in from reference TRBV7-7 and TRBJ2-6): GAGVSQSPRYKVTKRGQDVTLRCDPISSHATLYWYQQALGQGPEFLTYFNYEAQPDKSGLPSDRFSAERPEGSISTLTIQRTEQRDSAMYRCASSSGISGANVLTFGAGSRLTVL.